These T cell receptor beta chains were read from a single sample in a study of blood T cell repertoires in COVID-19. Profiling relied on immunoSEQ multiplex PCR, and the TCRdb table lists in-frame clones only, not all of them. The profile shows 150,000 to 200,000 clones, 89% of them singletons. The sequencing sample was made of PBMCs or T cells enriched from blood (not recorded which). These receptors were obtained from a woman aged 18-29 years who had recovered from COVID-19. CDR3s include the opening cysteine and the closing phenylalanine or tryptophan. The D gene is left open where the match is weak. Where a row states a size, it is once, few, many or the class of an expanded clone; other rows omit it.

size | J | V | D | CDR3 | DNA
- | TRBJ2-5 | TRBV7-3 | TRBD2 | CASSLEGGRTGTQYF | TGTGCCAGCAGCTTAGAGGGCGGGAGGACGGGGACCCAGTACTTC
- | TRBJ2-1 | TRBV5-1 | - | CASSRAELAGSYNEQFF | TGCGCCAGCAGCCGGGCGGAGTTGGCGGGATCCTACAATGAGCAGTTCTTC
- | TRBJ2-7 | TRBV7-9 | TRBD2 | CASSSTSGSSYEQYF | TGTGCCAGCAGTTCGACTAGCGGGAGCTCCTACGAGCAGTACTTC
- | TRBJ2-1 | TRBV2 | TRBD1 | CASRTGTGVDNEQFF | TGTGCCAGCAGAACCGGGACAGGGGTTGACAATGAGCAGTTCTTC
- | TRBJ1-1 | TRBV28 | TRBD1 | CASSLEGAPETEAFF | TGTGCCAGCAGTTTGGAGGGGGCCCCTGAGACTGAAGCTTTCTTT
- | TRBJ2-5 | TRBV7-3 | - | CASSLTGPGAWETQYF | TGTGCCAGCAGCTTAACAGGCCCAGGGGCATGGGAGACCCAGTACTTC
- | TRBJ2-7 | TRBV21-1 | - | CASTRDGTEVSYEQYF | TGTGCCAGCACCCGAGACGGCACCGAGGTAAGTTACGAGCAGTACTTC
- | TRBJ2-3 | TRBV9 | - | CASSTGYSTDTQYF | TGTGCCAGCAGCACAGGGTACAGCACAGATACGCAGTATTTT
few | TRBJ1-5 | TRBV27 | TRBD1 | CASKKIQGAGNQPQHF | TGTGCCAGCAAAAAGATCCAGGGGGCAGGAAATCAGCCCCAGCATTTT
- | TRBJ1-2 | TRBV6-5 | - | CASSDFRQANYGYTF | TGTGCCAGCAGCGACTTCAGACAGGCAAACTATGGCTACACCTTC